The 27 T cell receptor beta chains reported below all come from one sample, sequenced in a study of T cells in Graves' hyperthyroidism and ophthalmopathy. The TCR beta CDR3 regions underwent amplification using RNA transcripts as the source. TCR CDR3 underwent first-round RT-PCR with the HTBI primer set. Using its own MiXCR run on the multiplex PCR reads, TCRdb lists one record per CDR3 protein. The sample includes under 300,000 distinct CDR3 sequences, about 25% of them seen just once. The sample taken for sequencing was blood. The receptors stem from a man aged 35 to 55 with Graves' hyperthyroidism that later progressed to Graves' ophthalmopathy.

This clonotype has ten or more counts. CDR3 sequence reads: CASSFGGGGETQYF. CDR3 DNA: TGTGCCAGCAGCTTTGGGGGAGGGGGGGAGACCCAGTACTTC. The genes are TRBV11-2 and TRBJ2-5, with a tentative D call TRBD2 (7 bases). Trimming left V 3 bases short and J 5 bases short, with 13 bases between. Germline CDR1 reads SGHAT; CDR2 reads FQNNGV. The CDR3 is 14 amino acids. The full variable domain, its missing parts supplied by reference TRBV11-2 and TRBJ2-5, is EAGVAQSPRYKIIEKRQSVAFWCNPISGHATLYWYQQILGQGPKLLIQFQNNGVVDDSQLPKDRFSAERLKGVDSTLKIQPAKLEDSAVYLCASSFGGGGETQYFGPGTRLLVL.

V and J are TRBV5-5 and TRBJ2-7, with 12 bases that match TRBD2. Germline loops: CDR1 SGHKS, CDR2 YYEKEE (reference sequence). The CDR3 sequence is 16 residues long. Trimming removed 1 base from V and 2 bases from J; junction bases left unmatched: 4. CDR3 bases: TGTGCCAGCAGCTTGTCCCTAGCGGGAGGGACCTACGAGCAGTACTTC. This gives the protein CASSLSLAGGTYEQYF.

This clonotype was recorded many times. The V gene is TRBV5-6, the J gene TRBJ1-1; D is perhaps TRBD1 (5 bases). This CDR3 has 13 residues. Looked up from germline, CDR1 is SGHDT and CDR2 is YYEEEE. The V end was cut by 3 bases, the J end by 1 base, with 7 bases between. The CDR3 loop is CASSSDKNTEAFF. DNA for the CDR3: TGTGCCAGCAGCTCGGACAAGAACACTGAAGCTTTCTTT.

This clonotype has at least ten counts. This sequence joins TRBV7-9 and TRBJ2-7; D may be TRBD1 (6 bases). CDR3 length equals 12 residues. Trimming stripped 3 bases from V and 5 bases from J, with 8 bases between. Germline assignment: CDR1 SEHNR and CDR2 FQNEAQ (reference sequence). The CDR3 nucleotides read TGTGCCAGCAGCTTCGAGGGGGACGAGCAGTACTTC. Amino acids: CASSFEGDEQYF.

As for this clonotype: Germline is not matched at one junction end, which may reflect a read error. The genes are TRBV6-1 and TRBJ1-2; D not certain. CDR3 length: 12 amino acids. The germline gives CDR1 MNHNS, CDR2 SASEGT. The CDR3 DNA sequence: TGTGCCATCAGTGAAGCTAACTATGGCTACACCTTC. It yields the protein CAISEANYGYTF.

The chain joins TRBV7-3 to TRBJ1-1; D gene ambiguous. Germline V gives CDR1 SGHTA, CDR2 FQGTGA. The length of the CDR3 is 16 residues. The V end lost 4 bases, the J end lost 3 bases, and 18 bases lay between the germline ends. CDR3 DNA: TGTGCCAGCAGCTCGGGCCCCTTACGGAGGGACACTGAAGCTTTCTTT. Protein sequence: CASSSGPLRRDTEAFF.

This clonotype has a count of ten or more. This chain joins TRBV5-6 and TRBJ1-1; D is uncertain. The V gene's germline CDR1 is SGHDT and CDR2 YYEEEE. The ends were cut back, 0 bases at V and 0 bases at J, with 6 bases in the middle. The CDR3 covers 14 residues. CDR3 amino acids: CASSLAMVNTEAFF. CDR3 nucleotides: TGTGCCAGCAGCTTGGCCATGGTGAACACTGAAGCTTTCTTT.

This clonotype was found many times. The chain is built from TRBV2 and TRBJ1-1; D not resolved. The CDR3 is made up of 11 amino acids. Germline V CDR1 and CDR2: SNHLY, FYNNEI. Trimming stripped 3 bases from V and 10 bases from J, with 9 bases between. The CDR3, as DNA: TGTGCCAGCAGTGATGTTCGGGGAGCTTTCTTT. Translated: CASSDVRGAFF.

V gene TRBV6-2 or TRBV6-3 combines with J gene TRBJ2-7; perhaps TRBD1 as D (6 bases). The germline V and J ends were trimmed by 4 bases and 2 bases, with 15 bases remaining between them. Germline assignment: CDR1 MNHEY and CDR2 SVGEGT. This CDR3 region has 15 residues. The CDR3 nucleotides read TGTGCCAGCAGTTCCCCGGGACACAGAGCCTACGAGCAGTACTTC. This gives the protein CASSSPGHRAYEQYF.

This clonotype was observed at least ten times. J is TRBJ2-5 and V is TRBV2; either TRBD1 or TRBD2 may fit D (5 bases each). There are 15 residues in the CDR3. Germline V lookup: CDR1 SNHLY, CDR2 FYNNEI. Trimming removed 3 bases at V and 4 bases at J, with 15 bases between. In nucleotides, the CDR3 is TGTGCCAGCAGTGATTCCGGGACCCGGCGAGAGACCCAGTACTTC. Protein sequence: CASSDSGTRRETQYF.

This clonotype was seen repeatedly, ten times or more. J is TRBJ1-2 and V is TRBV12-3 or TRBV12-4, with TRBD1 identical over 10 bases. This CDR3 has 17 residues. After removal of 4 bases from V and 0 bases from J, the junction contained 8 bases not matched to a gene. The chain's CDR3 is CASSSGGQGPTNYGYTF. The CDR3 DNA reads TGTGCCAGCAGTTCAGGGGGACAGGGGCCAACTAACTATGGCTACACCTTC.

V usage is TRBV11-2 and J usage is TRBJ2-5, with 10 bases aligning to TRBD2. The V and J ends lost 0 bases and 2 bases, in that order; junction bases with no gene match: 6. The CDR3 totals 17 residues. CDR1 and CDR2 from the germline V gene are SGHAT and FQNNGV. CDR3 nucleotide sequence: TGTGCCAGCAGCTTAGAAGCCGCTAGCGGGGGACAAGAGACCCAGTACTTC. It translates to CASSLEAASGGQETQYF.

This chain uses TRBV27 with TRBJ1-1; possibly TRBD1 for D (6 bases). Germline CDR1 and CDR2: MNHEY and SMNVEV (reference sequence). There are 16 residues in the CDR3. Trimming shortened V by 5 bases and J by 6 bases, and 22 bases separated the two germline ends. The CDR3 DNA follows: TGTGCCAGCAGTAGGGACCTCCGGCGGGACAAGGCTGAAGCTTTCTTT. Encoded protein: CASSRDLRRDKAEAFF.

This clonotype appeared many times. This rearrangement joins TRBV4-2 to TRBJ1-5; 7 bases match TRBD1. With V trimmed by 4 bases and J by 0 bases, 15 bases remained unmatched. This CDR3 is 19 amino acids long. From germline, CDR1 is LGHNA and CDR2 YNFKEQ. For the CDR3, the DNA is TGTGCCAGCAGCCCCGGGGGAGGGGGCGCCCCCCTTAGCAATCAGCCCCAGCATTTT. Its translation: CASSPGGGGAPLSNQPQHF.

This clonotype has ten or more counts. The chain carries TRBV6-1 and TRBJ1-5; D possibly corresponds to TRBD1 (6 bases). Germline V CDR1 and CDR2: MNHNS, SASEGT. This CDR3 spans 14 amino acids. With 4 bases removed from V and 3 bases from J, the gap between germline ends came to 10 bases. This CDR3 reads CASSVRGDNQPQHF. The CDR3 DNA follows: TGTGCCAGCAGTGTAAGGGGGGACAATCAGCCCCAGCATTTT.

This clonotype has a count of ten or more. The chain recombines TRBV7-2 with TRBJ2-7; TRBD1 aligns across 7 bases. Germline-derived CDR1 and CDR2 are SGHTA and FQGNSA. J was trimmed by 2 bases and V by 3 bases; bases with no gene match: 10. The CDR3 runs to 16 residues. CDR3 coding DNA: TGTGCCAGCAGCTTGCGACAAACAGGGGCCACCTACGAGCAGTACTTC. It specifies CASSLRQTGATYEQYF.

This clonotype came up many times. The rearrangement joins TRBV27 to TRBJ2-2; D might be TRBD2 (6 bases). V was clipped by 8 bases and J by 5 bases, with 18 bases between them. Germline V gives CDR1 MNHEY, CDR2 SMNVEV (reference sequence). The CDR3 totals 15 residues. The CDR3 coding sequence is TGTGCCAGCCGTTACGGGGGTTCCGGTACCGGGGAGCTGTTTTTT. Residues: CASRYGGSGTGELFF.

This chain links TRBV28 with TRBJ2-5; TRBD1 or TRBD2 may be the D gene (5 bases each). The CDR3 totals 12 residues. V was pared by 8 bases and J by 7 bases, with 14 bases between. Germline assignment: CDR1 MDHEN and CDR2 SYDVKM. CDR3 sequence (DNA): TGTGCCAGCGCCCAGGGAGAAGGGACCCAGTACTTC. This sequence encodes CASAQGEGTQYF.

The sample holds many counts of this clonotype. Here the CDR3 DNA reads TGTGCCAGCAGTTTAGTTCCCGGGACTAGCGGAGCGAACACCGGGGAGCTGTTTTTT. It codes for CASSLVPGTSGANTGELFF. The J gene is TRBJ2-2, the V gene TRBV12-3 or TRBV12-4; TRBD2 agrees at 11 bases. Unmatched junction bases numbered 7, after V lost 1 base and J lost 0 bases. There are 19 residues in the CDR3.

This clonotype was recorded at least ten times. This rearrangement joins TRBV29-1 to TRBJ1-1; D gene unclear. Looked up from germline, CDR1 is SQVTM and CDR2 is ANQGSEA. Trimming cost V 5 bases and J 2 bases, with 6 bases left between them. The CDR3 runs to 11 residues. CDR3 bases: TGCAGCGTTCCGGGTAACACTGAAGCTTTCTTT. Amino acids: CSVPGNTEAFF.

This clonotype was counted at least ten times. The chain uses TRBV12-3 or TRBV12-4 and TRBJ2-5; D uncertain. The CDR3 has 14 residues. V lost 5 bases and J lost 0, with 10 bases in between. Here the CDR3 reads CASSPDSYQETQYF. The CDR3 DNA reads as TGTGCCAGCAGTCCCGACTCGTACCAAGAGACCCAGTACTTC.

This clonotype was observed at least ten times. The CDR3 region is CASSSIGVRRDEQYF. DNA of the CDR3: TGTGCCAGCAGCTCGATAGGAGTAAGGAGGGACGAGCAGTACTTC. The chain has TRBV7-8 and TRBJ2-7; tentative D call: TRBD2 (6 bases). Germline values: CDR1 SGHVS, CDR2 FQNEAQ. The CDR3 runs to 15 residues. The V end was cut by 4 bases, the J end by 5 bases, with 18 bases between.

The sample holds many counts of this clonotype. The CDR3 DNA reads TGTGCCAGCAGCCAAGATCGGTTTAGCGAGACCCAGTACTTC. Translated: CASSQDRFSETQYF. The genes are TRBV4-2 and TRBJ2-5; D remains unclear. The V gene's germline CDR1 is LGHNA and CDR2 YNFKEQ. The CDR3 contains 14 residues. The V gene lost 0 bases and the J gene lost 5 bases, with 10 bases spanning the gap.

The CDR3 DNA sequence: TGTGCCAGCGCGGCGGGGTCGGGGAGCTCCTACGAGCAGTACTTC. This translates into CASAAGSGSSYEQYF. The chain has TRBV28 and TRBJ2-7; tentatively, D is TRBD2 (6 bases). Germline V gene data show CDR1 as MDHEN and CDR2 as SYDVKM. Deletions cut 8 bases from V and 0 bases from J, with 17 bases between. The CDR3 consists of 15 residues.

This sequence joins TRBV29-1 and TRBJ1-2, with 7 bases matching TRBD1. The CDR3 covers 12 residues. The germline V gene has CDR1 SQVTM and CDR2 ANQGSEA. V lost 6 bases, J lost 7 bases, and 8 bases stayed unmatched. The CDR3 region has the DNA TGCAGCGTGTCGCAGGGGGTTGGTGGCTACACCTTC. Translation gives CSVSQGVGGYTF.

The chain recombines TRBV6-5 with TRBJ1-5; D is ambiguous. This CDR3 has 16 amino acids. Trimming left V 0 bases short and J 3 bases short, with 12 bases between. The germline V gene has CDR1 MNHEY and CDR2 SVGAGI. This CDR3 is CASSYSNPGYNQPQHF. Here the CDR3 DNA reads TGTGCCAGCAGTTACTCGAATCCGGGGTACAATCAGCCCCAGCATTTT.

This clonotype was seen at least ten times. The chain combines TRBV7-8 with TRBJ1-5; D might be TRBD1 (5 bases). This CDR3 spans 16 amino acids. V was pared by 1 base and J by 4 bases, with 14 bases between. CDR1 is SGHVS, CDR2 FQNEAQ, per germline. CDR3 amino acids: CASSLVDRLKNQPQHF. In DNA form, the CDR3 reads TGTGCCAGCAGCTTAGTCGACAGATTAAAGAATCAGCCCCAGCATTTT.